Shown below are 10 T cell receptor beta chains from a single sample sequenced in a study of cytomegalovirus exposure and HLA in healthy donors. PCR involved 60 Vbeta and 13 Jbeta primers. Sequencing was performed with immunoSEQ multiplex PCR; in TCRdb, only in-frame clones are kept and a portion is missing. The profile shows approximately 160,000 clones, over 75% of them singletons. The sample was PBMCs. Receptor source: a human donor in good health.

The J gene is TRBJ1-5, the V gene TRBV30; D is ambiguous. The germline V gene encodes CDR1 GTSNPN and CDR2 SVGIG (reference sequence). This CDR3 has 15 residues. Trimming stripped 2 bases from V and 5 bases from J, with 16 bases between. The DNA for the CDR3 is TGTGCCTGGAGTCCTAGGCCCCGGCCACATCAGCCCCAGCATTTT. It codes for CAWSPRPRPHQPQHF.

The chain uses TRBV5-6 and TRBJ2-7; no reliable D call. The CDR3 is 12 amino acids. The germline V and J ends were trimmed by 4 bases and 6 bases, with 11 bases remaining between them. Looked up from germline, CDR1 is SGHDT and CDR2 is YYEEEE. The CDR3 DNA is TGTGCCAGCAGCGGGCCCGAGACCGAGCAGTACTTC. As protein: CASSGPETEQYF.

The CDR3 spells CASSYRAGGGTGELFF. Written as DNA, the CDR3 is TGTGCCAGCAGTTACCGGGCGGGGGGGGGCACCGGGGAGCTGTTTTTT. The rearrangement links TRBV6-5 to TRBJ2-2, with 9 bases that match TRBD2. The CDR3 loop spans 16 amino acids. Trimming took 2 bases from V and 4 from J; bases not matched to a gene: 5. From germline, CDR1 is MNHEY and CDR2 SVGAGI.

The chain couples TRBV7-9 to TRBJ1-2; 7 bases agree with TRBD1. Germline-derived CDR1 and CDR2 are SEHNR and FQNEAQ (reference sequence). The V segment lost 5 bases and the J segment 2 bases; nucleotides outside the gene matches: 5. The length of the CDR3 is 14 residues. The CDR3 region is CASSLTGENYGYTF. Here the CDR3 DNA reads TGTGCCAGCAGCCTTACAGGGGAGAACTATGGCTACACCTTC.

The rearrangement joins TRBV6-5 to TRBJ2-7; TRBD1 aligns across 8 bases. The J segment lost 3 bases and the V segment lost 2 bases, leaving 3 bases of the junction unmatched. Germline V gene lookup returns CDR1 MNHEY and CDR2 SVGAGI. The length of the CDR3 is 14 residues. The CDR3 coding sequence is TGTGCCAGCAGTTACCAGGACAGGGACTACGAGCAGTACTTC. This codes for CASSYQDRDYEQYF.

CDR3: CASSQDNRGDTEAFF. The DNA of the CDR3 is TGTGCCAGCAGCCAAGATAACAGGGGGGACACTGAAGCTTTCTTT. V and J are TRBV4-2 and TRBJ1-1; 8 bases line up with TRBD1. V shed 0 bases and J 3 bases; nucleotides not matched to a gene: 3. The CDR3 consists of 15 residues. Germline V gene lookup returns CDR1 LGHNA and CDR2 YNFKEQ.

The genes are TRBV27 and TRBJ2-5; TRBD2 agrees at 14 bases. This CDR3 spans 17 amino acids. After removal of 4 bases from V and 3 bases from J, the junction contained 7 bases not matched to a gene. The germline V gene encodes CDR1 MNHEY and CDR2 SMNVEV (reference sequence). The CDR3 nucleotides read TGTGCCAGCAGTTCTGAACCGGGACTAGCGGGGGAAGAGACCCAGTACTTC. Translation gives CASSSEPGLAGEETQYF.

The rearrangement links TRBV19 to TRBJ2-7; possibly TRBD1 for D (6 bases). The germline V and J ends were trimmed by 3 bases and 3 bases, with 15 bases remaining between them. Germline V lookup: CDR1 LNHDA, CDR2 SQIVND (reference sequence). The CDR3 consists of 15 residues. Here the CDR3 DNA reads TGTGCCAGTAGTATTATCGCACAGGGCAACTACGAGCAGTACTTC. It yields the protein CASSIIAQGNYEQYF.

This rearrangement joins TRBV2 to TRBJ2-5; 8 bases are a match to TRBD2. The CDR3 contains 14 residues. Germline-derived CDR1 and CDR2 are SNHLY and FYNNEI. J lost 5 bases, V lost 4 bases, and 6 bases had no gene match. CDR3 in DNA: TGTGCCAGCAGTGTCCAACTAGCGGACGAGACCCAGTACTTC. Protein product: CASSVQLADETQYF.

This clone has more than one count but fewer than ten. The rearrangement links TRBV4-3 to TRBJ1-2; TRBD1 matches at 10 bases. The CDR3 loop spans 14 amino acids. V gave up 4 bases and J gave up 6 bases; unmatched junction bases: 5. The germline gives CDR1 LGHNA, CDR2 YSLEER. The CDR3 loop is CASSPRDRGHGYTF. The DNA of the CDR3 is TGCGCCAGCAGCCCACGGGACAGGGGTCATGGCTACACCTTC.